The 14 T cell receptor beta chains in this list originate from one sample, sequenced in a study of OX40 agonist ivuxolimab in advanced cancers. The assay was immunoSEQ multiplex PCR, and TCRdb's table has in-frame clones only and misses some. The sample holds about 50,000 clones, 85% to 90% seen once. This material consisted of CD4+ or CD8+ T cells sorted from blood, taken in a trial of the OX40 agonist ivuxolimab. Receptors originate from an adult with an advanced solid tumor such as melanoma, head and neck, liver or kidney cancer.

The chain carries TRBV5-6 and TRBJ2-7, with D possibly TRBD1 on 6 matching bases. There are 15 residues in the CDR3. Trimming stripped 6 bases from V and 1 base from J, with 17 bases between. Germline V gives CDR1 SGHDT, CDR2 YYEEEE. The CDR3 spells CASNNYGTYSYEQYF. CDR3 sequence (DNA): TGTGCCAGCAACAACTACGGGACATATTCCTACGAGCAGTACTTC. Based on the CDR3 plus reference TRBV5-6 and TRBJ2-7, the full variable domain is DAGVTQSPTHLIKTRGQQVTLRCSPKSGHDTVSWYQQALGQGPQFIFQYYEEEERQRGNFPDRFSGHQFPNYSSELNVNALLLGDSALYLCASNNYGTYSYEQYFGPGTRLTVT.

The V gene is TRBV11-2, the J gene TRBJ2-7; D is unclear. The CDR3 runs to 11 residues. V was cut by 5 bases and J by 4 bases, with 6 bases left in between. Germline CDR1 SGHAT, CDR2 FQNNGV. The CDR3 DNA sequence: TGTGCCAGCAGCCCTCTATACGAGCAGTACTTC. Its translation: CASSPLYEQYF.

This chain uses TRBV28 with TRBJ2-7; 12 nucleotides line up with TRBD2. Germline V lookup: CDR1 MDHEN, CDR2 SYDVKM. With 6 bases clipped from V and 3 bases from J, the junction kept 3 bases outside the gene matches. This CDR3 is 14 amino acids long. The CDR3 loop reads CASRKLAGGYEQYF. Written as DNA, the CDR3 is TGTGCCAGCAGGAAACTAGCGGGGGGCTACGAGCAGTACTTC.

The CDR3 nucleotides are TGTGCCAGCAGTTTATCTCCCAGCTACGAGCAGTACTTC. Protein: CASSLSPSYEQYF. The chain combines TRBV28 with TRBJ2-7; no clear D gene. With 1 base removed from V and 3 bases from J, the gap between germline ends came to 7 bases. The CDR3 spans 13 residues. Germline CDR1 reads MDHEN; CDR2 reads SYDVKM.

CDR3 coding DNA: TGTGCCAGCAGCCTAAACCAGGGTCCCTACGAGCAGTACTTC. Protein: CASSLNQGPYEQYF. The chain joins TRBV9 to TRBJ2-7; perhaps TRBD1 as D (5 bases). V gave up 4 bases and J gave up 2 bases, with 13 bases separating them. This CDR3 is built from 14 residues. Germline V gene lookup returns CDR1 SGDLS and CDR2 YYNGEE.

This chain uses TRBV28 with TRBJ2-3, with TRBD2 matching over 8 bases. Germline V CDR1 and CDR2: MDHEN, SYDVKM. CDR3 size: 14 residues. The V gene end was trimmed by 8 bases and the J gene end by 2 bases; junction bases not matched to a gene: 6. The CDR3: CASASGSVTDTQYF. The CDR3 DNA sequence: TGTGCCAGCGCAAGCGGGAGTGTCACAGATACGCAGTATTTT.

The V gene is TRBV4-1, the J gene TRBJ2-5; a possible D gene is TRBD2 (6 bases). The CDR3 length is 14 residues. CDR1 is MGHRA and CDR2 is YSYEKL in the germline V gene. The V end was cut by 1 base, the J end by 5 bases, with 11 bases between. The CDR3 nucleotides read TGCGCCAGCAGCCAAGTCGGGGGATCGGAGACCCAGTACTTC. Translation: CASSQVGGSETQYF.

The V gene is TRBV18, the J gene TRBJ2-2; TRBD1 matches 9 bases. This CDR3 has 16 residues. V lost 3 bases, J lost 5 bases, and 7 bases stayed unmatched. Germline V CDR1 and CDR2: KGHSH, LQKENI. CDR3 loop: CASSPLRTGETGELFF. The CDR3 bases are TGTGCCAGCTCACCCCTGAGGACAGGGGAAACCGGGGAGCTGTTTTTT.

CDR3 region: CASSTLAGVIYNEQFF. The CDR3 DNA reads as TGCGCCAGCAGCACCCTCGCGGGAGTAATCTACAATGAGCAGTTCTTC. The chain recombines TRBV5-1 with TRBJ2-1, with TRBD2 matching 7 bases. V was clipped by 4 bases and J by 3 bases; unmatched bases: 10. In germline, CDR1 is SGHRS, CDR2 YFSETQ. The CDR3 is made up of 16 amino acids.

In this sample, this clone turned up once. J is TRBJ2-5 and V is TRBV18, with TRBD1 identical over 12 bases. CDR1 and CDR2 (germline): KGHSH, LQKENI. Losses at the gene ends were 8 bases for V and 1 base for J; bases not matched to a gene: 8. The CDR3 length is 16 residues. This CDR3 reads CASGPGTGGFQETQYF. The CDR3 DNA is TGTGCCAGCGGTCCTGGGACAGGGGGCTTCCAAGAGACCCAGTACTTC.

V and J are TRBV5-8 and TRBJ1-3; D is undetermined. The length of the CDR3 is 15 residues. From germline, CDR1 is SGHTS and CDR2 YDEGEE. Trimming left V 0 bases short and J 4 bases short, with 11 bases between. The CDR3: CASSLGTLRGNTIYF. The DNA of the CDR3 is TGTGCCAGCAGCTTGGGCACCCTGAGGGGAAACACCATATATTTT.

The chain is built from TRBV19 and TRBJ2-2; 10 bases are a match to TRBD1. V shed 6 bases, J shed 4 bases, and the junction held 2 bases outside the gene matches. This CDR3 spans 14 amino acids. The germline gives CDR1 LNHDA, CDR2 SQIVND (reference sequence). DNA of the CDR3: TGTGCCAGTAGGAGGACAGGGGGCACCGGGGAGCTGTTTTTT. It codes for CASRRTGGTGELFF.

The chain combines TRBV5-4 with TRBJ2-3; 8 bases are a match to TRBD2. The CDR3 has 16 residues. Germline lookup yields CDR1 SGHNT and CDR2 YYREEE (reference sequence). The junction had 9 bases not matched to a gene; V was cut back by 4 bases and J by 2 bases. The CDR3 region is CASSPSGGANTDTQYF. The DNA of the CDR3 is TGTGCCAGCAGCCCGTCGGGAGGGGCAAACACAGATACGCAGTATTTT.

V usage is TRBV19 and J usage is TRBJ1-1; TRBD1 might be the D (6 bases). There are 13 residues in the CDR3. Trimming took 5 bases from V and 1 from J, leaving 8 bases between them. CDR1 is LNHDA and CDR2 is SQIVND in the germline V gene (reference sequence). CDR3 protein: CASSLGQNTEAFF. CDR3 in DNA: TGTGCCAGTAGTTTGGGACAGAACACTGAAGCTTTCTTT.